This T cell receptor (beta chain) stems from a study of control samples from healthy donors and cancer patients. Assay: immunoSEQ multiplex PCR; the TCRdb copy retains only in-frame clones and omits some. The sample has 150,000 or so clones, around 88% seen once. With 0 bases removed from V and 8 bases from J, the gap between germline ends came to 3 bases. CDR3 length: 11 amino acids. Germline V gene data show CDR1 as SGHRS and CDR2 as YFSETQ. The sample consisted of blood. This sequence originates from a woman aged 25 to 39 in good health. V and J are TRBV5-1 and TRBJ2-1; D not certain. CDR3 residues: CASSLEYEQFF. The CDR3 DNA reads as TGCGCCAGCAGCTTGGAGTATGAGCAGTTCTTC. The entire variable domain, with the rest obtained from reference TRBV5-1 and TRBJ2-1, is as follows: KAGVTQTPRYLIKTRGQQVTLSCSPISGHRSVSWYQQTPGQGLQFLFEYFSETQRNKGNFPGRFSGRQFSNSRSEMNVSTLELGDSALYLCASSLEYEQFFGPGTRLTVL.